This is a list of T cell receptor beta chains from one sample in a study of Ad26.COV2.S vaccination and SARS-CoV-2 variants. The protocol was immunoSEQ multiplex PCR, while the TCRdb copy is restricted to in-frame clones and leaves out a portion. The sample contains about 350,000 clones, about 86% of which appear only once. The source was peripheral blood, collected in a trial of Ad26.COV2.S vaccine versus placebo. The receptor source for this set is a person between 18 and 59 years old who received the Ad26.COV2.S COVID-19 vaccine or a placebo. Both conserved end residues are part of each CDR3.

V,J,CDR3
TRBV9,TRBJ2-3,CASSEDSSTDTQYF
TRBV28,TRBJ2-3,CATFHWGFAADTQYF
TRBV5-1,TRBJ2-2,CASSLYTDTGELFF
TRBV24-1,TRBJ2-2,CATSETGRDTGELFF
TRBV29-1,TRBJ2-2,CSVVRVLTGELFF
TRBV5-4,TRBJ1-1,CASSSPGGGGGSEAFF
TRBV10-3,TRBJ2-3,CAISDSTDTQYF
TRBV7-2,TRBJ2-7,CASSQTSGRFEQYF
TRBV6-5,TRBJ2-7,CASSSSEIGPAYEQYF
TRBV27,TRBJ2-1,CASSSGLAGGRNEQFF
TRBV15,TRBJ1-1,CATSRVPGRVTEAFF
TRBV7-9,TRBJ1-1,CASSLGLGENTEAFF
TRBV4-2,TRBJ1-5,CASSHEGQGLHQPQHF
TRBV28,TRBJ1-4,CATQWGATNEKLFF
TRBV19,TRBJ2-1,CASSPGGTGVDEQFF
TRBV5-5,TRBJ2-7,CASSLGPVTGSYEQYF
TRBV5-1,TRBJ2-1,CASSLGASYNEQFF
TRBV30,TRBJ1-5,CAWSVCRNPGPTINSNQPQHF
TRBV6-2/TRBV6-3,TRBJ1-2,CASSYGYGYTF
TRBV4-3,TRBJ2-7,CASSQGPTSYEQYF
TRBV6-6,TRBJ2-1,CASNILSGSYNEQFF
TRBV28,TRBJ2-1,CASSRAIGSNEQFF
TRBV18,TRBJ2-2,CASSPPWPPTGELFF
TRBV4-1,TRBJ2-1,CASSLTPLASSYNEQFF
TRBV4-2,TRBJ2-3,CASSQESSGGIDTQYF
TRBV12-3/TRBV12-4,TRBJ2-3,CASSLWSTDTQYF
TRBV5-6,TRBJ1-2,CASSFRDGDNYGYTF
TRBV4-2,TRBJ1-1,CASSQQGQGGTEAFF
TRBV2,TRBJ2-4,CASKWSKNIQYF
TRBV7-3,TRBJ1-4,CASSSHRDNAEKLFF
TRBV4-3,TRBJ1-5,CASSQDVSPSNQPQHF
TRBV25-1,TRBJ2-7,CASSERLGGPGYEQYF
TRBV19,TRBJ2-2,CASSGGTFESAGELFF
TRBV7-9,TRBJ2-2,CAIPSGELFF
TRBV18,TRBJ1-2,CASSPQGDNYGYTF
TRBV27,TRBJ2-1,CASSPLAGDHNEQFF
TRBV7-2,TRBJ1-3,CASSLSGTGNTIYF
TRBV6-5,TRBJ2-1,CASSYSQGLEQFF
TRBV27,TRBJ1-1,CASSLWGINTEAFF
TRBV2,TRBJ2-7,CASSGGPRPLF
TRBV2,TRBJ2-7,CASSEWGGGGNEQYF
TRBV9,TRBJ2-5,CASSVGTGGKETQYF
TRBV24-1,TRBJ1-2,CATSDSGQYGYTF
TRBV5-4,TRBJ2-3,CASSFGGGARDTQYF
TRBV29-1,TRBJ2-6,CSVLVDFSGANVLTF
TRBV7-3,TRBJ1-1,CASSSQGNTEAFF
TRBV28,TRBJ2-1,CASSRSGEGGNEQFF
TRBV7-2,TRBJ1-1,CASSPPALTEAFF
TRBV27,TRBJ1-5,CASSLKATGRQPQHF
TRBV5-1,TRBJ2-5,CASSFTGPAETQYF
TRBV7-9,TRBJ2-7,CASSLEVEQYF
TRBV19,TRBJ2-7,CASSPWTGFEQYF
TRBV6-2/TRBV6-3,TRBJ2-1,CASSYGGSMGNEQFF
TRBV13,TRBJ2-2,CASSYLSGPNGELFF